The source of this TCR beta chain is a study of breast tumors, draining lymph nodes, adjacent tissues (dated by TCRdb to the mid-2010s). Concerning the study at large: Breast cancer patients provided tumor, adjacent nontumor tissue and axillary lymph nodes, and the study compared the TCR beta repertoires across these three sources. In human breast cancer, the study set out to assess how tumor, surrounding tissue and draining lymph node repertoires relate to one another and whether T cells might be exchanged between them.

In the germline V gene (reference sequence), CDR1 corresponds to LNHNV and CDR2 to YYDKDF. Trimming leaves V shorter by 4 bases and J shorter by 3 bases, with the junction holding 2 bases beyond the gene matches. From its cysteine to its phenylalanine, the CDR3 spans 14 amino acids. Only CDR3 DNA is held: 42 bases, read in frame from base 1. What the authors observed across the whole study: The conclusion that tumor T cells originate in lymph nodes was presented as consistent with a hypothesis rather than as directly demonstrated. The similarity between tumor and nontumor tissue repertoires was significantly greater in luminal-like breast cancer than in basal-like breast cancer. Tumor T-cell repertoires showed less diversity than lymph node repertoires and more diversity than nontumor tissue repertoires, and tumor T-cell repertoires showed preferential V and J gene usage. The data were considered consistent with the idea that most tumor T cells come from the lymph node and then expand in tumor tissue.

In its sample, this clonotype was seen many times. Its antigen remains unidentified. No base-level quality is on record; no much larger clone is a single base apart. The sequencing machine was an Illumina HiSeq 2000. TCR beta chain libraries were generated by multiplex PCR amplification. The amplified TCR beta chain products were analyzed by high-throughput sequencing. TCRdb trimmed public reads at Q25 via fastp, called clones via MiXCR and kept in-frame beta chains. A single entry per CDR3 protein holds the most common genes and DNA from its merged rows. The sample table contains just under 65,000 distinct CDR3 sequences; only one count was recorded for 57% of them. The ten largest account for roughly 20% of the sample.

The receptor comes from a female donor with breast cancer. Some clones in this sample may be carry-over from other donors' samples. The rearrangement joined TRBV15 to TRBJ2-7; the central 11 bases match TRBD2. What was sequenced was breast tumor tissue. Read as DNA, the sequence is TGTGCCACCAGCAAGGGGACTAGCGGCTACGAGCAGTACTTC. Its amino acids are CATSKGTSGYEQYF. Outside the CDR3, residues come from the reference TRBV15 and TRBJ2-7 proteins, so the full variable domain is: DAMVIQNPRYQVTQFGKPVTLSCSQTLNHNVMYWYQQKSSQAPKLLFHYYDKDFNNEADTPDNFQSRRPNTSFCFLDIRSPGLGDTAMYLCATSKGTSGYEQYFGPGTRLTVT.